This is a list of T cell receptor beta chains from one sample in a study of T cell responses to AZD1222 COVID-19 vaccine. Profiling relied on immunoSEQ multiplex PCR, and the TCRdb table lists in-frame clones only, not all of them. The data contain 150,000 to 200,000 clones, about 88% of them singletons. Sequences were derived from peripheral blood, sampled on day 0 of AZD1222 vaccination. The receptors come from an adult in good health. CDR3s include the opening cysteine and the closing phenylalanine or tryptophan. Each record gives: clone size, V gene, D gene, J gene, CDR3 protein, CDR3 DNA. A D gene is named only where the DNA matches it firmly. Not every row has a clone size; where given, it reads once, few, many or a size class.

>-|TRBV19|TRBD1|TRBJ1-5
CASSGTDRGRGQPQHF
TGTGCCAGTAGTGGTACGGACAGGGGGCGGGGTCAGCCCCAGCATTTT
>-|TRBV4-1|-|TRBJ1-1
CASSQGSVGLNTEAFF
TGCGCCAGCAGCCAAGGATCTGTCGGCTTGAACACTGAAGCTTTCTTT
>-|TRBV5-1|-|TRBJ2-7
CASSLDPSLNYEQYF
TGCGCCAGCAGCTTGGACCCCAGCCTGAACTACGAGCAGTACTTC
>-|TRBV4-3|TRBD1|TRBJ2-7
CASSQDRSGDRGQYEQYF
TGCGCCAGCAGCCAAGATCGAAGTGGGGACAGGGGGCAATACGAGCAGTACTTC
>-|TRBV5-1|-|TRBJ2-7
CASSLEGSLNEQYF
TGCGCCAGCAGCTTGGAAGGCAGCCTCAACGAGCAGTACTTC
>-|TRBV2|-|TRBJ1-5
CASLGEINQPQHF
TGTGCCAGCTTGGGAGAGATCAATCAGCCCCAGCATTTT
>-|TRBV5-1|-|TRBJ1-3
CASSASGEGSGNTIYF
TGCGCCAGCAGCGCCTCAGGTGAAGGCTCTGGAAACACCATATATTTT
>once|TRBV6-6|-|TRBJ1-1
CASSPQGPLKTEAFF
TGTGCCAGCAGTCCTCAGGGGCCCCTGAAGACTGAAGCTTTCTTT
>-|TRBV6-6|TRBD1|TRBJ2-5
CASKGGSLGTQYF
TGTGCCAGCAAAGGGGGCAGTTTAGGGACCCAGTACTTC
>-|TRBV29-1|TRBD1|TRBJ1-1
CSVVRQGALNTEAFF
TGCAGCGTTGTGCGACAGGGGGCCTTAAACACTGAAGCTTTCTTT
>-|TRBV5-5|TRBD1|TRBJ2-3
CASSRTGWGTDTQYF
TGTGCCAGCAGCCGGACAGGTTGGGGGACAGATACGCAGTATTTT
>-|TRBV5-1|-|TRBJ2-1
CASSLVLGEAGDKEQFF
TGCGCCAGCAGCTTGGTCTTGGGCGAGGCAGGGGATAAGGAGCAGTTCTTC
>-|TRBV2|TRBD1|TRBJ2-3
CASLGTGGTRADTQYF
TGTGCCAGCCTGGGGACAGGGGGGACTCGGGCAGATACGCAGTATTTT
>-|TRBV5-8|-|TRBJ1-5
CASSLKLKSNQPQHF
TGTGCCAGCAGCTTGAAACTTAAGAGCAATCAGCCCCAGCATTTT
>-|TRBV5-1|-|TRBJ1-5
CASSLGGGDNQPQHF
TGCGCCAGCAGCTTAGGAGGGGGTGACAATCAGCCCCAGCATTTT
>-|TRBV27|-|TRBJ1-5
CASSLGSWGSGKPQHF
TGTGCCAGCAGTTTGGGTTCGTGGGGGTCCGGAAAGCCCCAGCATTTT
>-|TRBV28|TRBD1|TRBJ1-5
CAINSSGTGKYQPQHF
TGTGCCATCAACTCTTCCGGGACAGGGAAATATCAGCCCCAGCATTTT